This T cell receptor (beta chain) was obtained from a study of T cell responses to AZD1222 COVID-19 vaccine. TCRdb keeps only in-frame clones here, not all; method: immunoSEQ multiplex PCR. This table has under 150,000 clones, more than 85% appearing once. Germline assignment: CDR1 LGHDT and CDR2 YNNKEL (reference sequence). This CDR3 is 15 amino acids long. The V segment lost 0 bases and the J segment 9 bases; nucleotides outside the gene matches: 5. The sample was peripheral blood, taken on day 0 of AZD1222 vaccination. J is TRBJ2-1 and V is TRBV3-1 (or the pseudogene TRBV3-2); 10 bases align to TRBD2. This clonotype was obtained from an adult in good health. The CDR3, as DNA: TGTGCCAGCAGCCAAGAGCCTAGCGGGAGAGGTGAGCAGTTCTTC. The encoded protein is CASSQEPSGRGEQFF.